This T cell receptor (beta chain) was documented in a study of T cell responses to AZD1222 COVID-19 vaccine. Points from the study as a whole: Baseline testing showed seropositivity in only a handful of AZD1222 recipients. The donor cohort was predominantly white British with a female majority, and clonal diversity may have been underestimated. Reportedly, close to half of spike-specific TCRs are directed against unmutated variant regions.

With respect to this clone: Its antigen is not known.

This CDR3 comprises 14 residues. The germline CDR1 and CDR2 sequences are SGHTA and FQGNSA. V lost 5 bases, J lost 3 bases, and 13 bases lay in between. The method was immunoSEQ multiplex PCR; TCRdb's version includes in-frame clones alone and lacks a portion of them. The sample records 150,000 to 200,000 clones, approximately 90% being singletons. The clonotype comes from an adult in good health. The rearrangement uses TRBV7-2 and TRBJ2-5; unclear D gene. Sequences were derived from peripheral blood, sampled on day 0 of AZD1222 vaccination. CDR3 region: CASSPPRPKETQYF. The CDR3 DNA sequence: TGTGCCAGCAGCCCCCCCCGACCCAAAGAGACCCAGTACTTC.